This TCR beta chain was captured by sequencing in a study of T cell responses to AZD1222 COVID-19 vaccine. The study's findings and limits: Only after the peak T cell response were repertoires sampled. Spike-wide vaccine-associated CD4 TCRs dominated at 160-218 and 743-854. Seropositivity was recorded at baseline in only six AZD1222 recipients.

Assay used: immunoSEQ multiplex PCR; TCRdb lists only in-frame clones, some missing. Among roughly 170,000 clones listed, approximately 86% were seen once. Details on this clone: Its antigen is undetermined.

CDR3 length equals 14 residues. From germline, CDR1 is SQVTM and CDR2 ANQGSEA. V shed 4 bases and J shed 0 bases, with 12 bases lying between them. The TCR originated in an adult in good health. The sample consisted of peripheral blood, taken on day 0 of AZD1222 vaccination. The rearrangement joins TRBV29-1 to TRBJ1-1, with D possibly being TRBD1 (5 bases). The CDR3 DNA sequence: TGCAGCGTTGTGGGGCAGAAACTGAACACTGAAGCTTTCTTT. This encodes CSVVGQKLNTEAFF. Full variable domain (rest looked up from reference TRBV29-1 and TRBJ1-1): SAVISQKPSRDICQRGTSLTIQCQVDSQVTMMFWYRQQPGQSLTLIATANQGSEATYESGFVIDKFPISRPNLTFSTLTVSNMSPEDSSIYLCSVVGQKLNTEAFFGQGTRLTVV.